This T cell receptor (beta chain) was found in a study of cytomegalovirus exposure and HLA in healthy donors. Produced via immunoSEQ multiplex PCR; TCRdb's table is partial and in-frame only. The sample lists roughly 250,000 clones, approximately 83% occurring once. Germline V gene data show CDR1 as SGHKS and CDR2 as YYEKEE (reference sequence). The CDR3 is made up of 14 amino acids. Trimming removed 5 bases from V and 2 bases from J, with 13 bases in between. This TCR was recovered from a woman aged 30 to 39 in good health and CMV-seropositive. The chain joins TRBV5-5 to TRBJ1-2; D remains ambiguous. Sequencing was done on a sample of PBMCs. CDR3 sequence: CASRPTTSNYGYTF. In nucleotides, the CDR3 is TGTGCCAGCAGACCGACAACTTCGAACTATGGCTACACCTTC.